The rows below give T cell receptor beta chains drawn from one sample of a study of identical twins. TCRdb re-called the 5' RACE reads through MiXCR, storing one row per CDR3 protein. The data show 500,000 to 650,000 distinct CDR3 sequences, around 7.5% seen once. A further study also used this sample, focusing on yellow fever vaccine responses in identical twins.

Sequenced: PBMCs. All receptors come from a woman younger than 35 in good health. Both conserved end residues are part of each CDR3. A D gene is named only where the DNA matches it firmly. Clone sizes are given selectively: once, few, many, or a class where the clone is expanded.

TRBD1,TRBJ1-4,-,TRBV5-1,CASSGGTATTNEKLFF,TGCGCCAGCAGCGGGGGGACAGCCACAACTAATGAAAAACTGTTTTTT
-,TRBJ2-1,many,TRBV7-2,CASSRLGIAAPGEQFF,TGTGCCAGCAGCCGATTGGGGATAGCGGCGCCTGGGGAGCAGTTCTTC
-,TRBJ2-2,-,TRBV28,CASSFQGTSIYTGELFF,TGTGCCAGCAGTTTTCAGGGAACCTCGATTTACACCGGGGAGCTGTTTTTT
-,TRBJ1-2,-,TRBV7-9,CASSLGFGTANYGYTF,TGTGCCAGCAGCTTAGGATTTGGAACAGCGAACTATGGCTACACCTTC
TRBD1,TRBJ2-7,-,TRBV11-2,CASSGSRDRSYEQYF,TGTGCCAGCAGCGGCAGCCGGGACAGGTCCTACGAGCAGTACTTC
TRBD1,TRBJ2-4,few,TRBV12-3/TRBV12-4,CASSSGTGGLAKNIQYF,TGTGCCAGCAGTTCCGGGACAGGGGGCTTAGCCAAAAACATTCAGTACTTC
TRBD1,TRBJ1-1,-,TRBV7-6,CASSLAWDRGLNTEAFF,TGTGCCAGCAGCTTAGCTTGGGACAGGGGGTTGAACACTGAAGCTTTCTTT
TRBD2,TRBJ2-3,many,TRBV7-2,CASSRSLLAGGTDTQYF,TGTGCCAGCAGCCGCTCACTACTAGCGGGGGGAACAGATACGCAGTATTTT
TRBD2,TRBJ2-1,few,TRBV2,CASRPLGLAGAHNNEQFF,TGTGCCAGCAGACCTCTCGGACTAGCGGGAGCCCACAACAATGAGCAGTTCTTC
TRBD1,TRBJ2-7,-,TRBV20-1,CSAANPGQPTYEQYF,TGCAGTGCTGCGAATCCGGGACAGCCCACCTACGAGCAGTACTTC
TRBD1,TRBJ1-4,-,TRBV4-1,CASSPGQGTTNEKLFF,TGCGCCAGCAGCCCCGGACAGGGGACAACTAATGAAAAACTGTTTTTT
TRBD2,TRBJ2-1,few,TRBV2,CASRGGRAYNEQFF,TGTGCCAGCAGGGGCGGGAGGGCTTACAATGAGCAGTTCTTC
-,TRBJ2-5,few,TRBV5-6,CASSLGGGASETQYF,TGTGCCAGCAGCTTGGGAGGTGGTGCCAGCGAGACCCAGTACTTC
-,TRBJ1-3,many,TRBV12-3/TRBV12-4,CASSHTSGNTIYF,TGTGCCAGCAGCCACACGTCTGGAAACACCATATATTTT
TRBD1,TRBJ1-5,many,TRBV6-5,CASSSGTGLQHF,TGTGCCAGCAGTTCCGGGACAGGGCTTCAGCATTTT
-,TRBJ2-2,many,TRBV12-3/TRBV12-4,CASSFSTVTGELFF,TGTGCCAGCAGTTTCAGTACCGTCACCGGGGAGCTGTTTTTT
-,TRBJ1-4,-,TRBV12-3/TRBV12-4,CASSEFRGATNEKLFF,TGTGCCAGTTCGGAGTTTAGGGGGGCAACTAATGAAAAACTGTTTTTT
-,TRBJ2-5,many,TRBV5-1,CASLDKGETQYF,TGCGCCAGTCTTGACAAGGGGGAGACCCAGTACTTC
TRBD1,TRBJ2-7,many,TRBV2,CASTVGQGDYEQYF,TGTGCCAGCACCGTGGGACAGGGAGACTACGAGCAGTACTTC
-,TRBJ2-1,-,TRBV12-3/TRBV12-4,CASSRVGGTYNEQFF,TGTGCCAGCAGCCGGGTAGGGGGAACCTACAATGAGCAGTTCTTC
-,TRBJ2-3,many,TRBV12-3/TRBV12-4,CASSRYLRQGNTDTQYF,TGTGCCAGCAGTCGTTACCTTCGGCAGGGAAACACAGATACGCAGTATTTT
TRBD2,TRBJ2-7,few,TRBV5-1,CASSLGTSGVSYEQYF,TGCGCCAGCAGCTTGGGGACTAGCGGGGTCTCCTACGAGCAGTACTTC
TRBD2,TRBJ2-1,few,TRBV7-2,CASSFTGTSGISEQFF,TGTGCCAGCAGCTTCACCGGGACTAGCGGGATTTCTGAGCAGTTCTTC
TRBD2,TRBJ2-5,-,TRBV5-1,CASTVGGTSSFETQYF,TGCGCCAGCACAGTGGGGGGGACGTCATCTTTCGAGACCCAGTACTTC
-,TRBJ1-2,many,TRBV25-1,CASSPPHGGYTF,TGTGCCAGCAGCCCCCCCCACGGGGGCTACACCTTC
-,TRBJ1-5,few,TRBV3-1,CASSQGTSIWGNQPQHF,TGTGCCAGCAGCCAAGGAACTTCTATCTGGGGCAATCAGCCCCAGCATTTT
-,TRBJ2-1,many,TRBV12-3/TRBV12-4,CASSPSRKSYNEQFF,TGTGCCAGCAGCCCCAGTAGGAAATCCTACAATGAGCAGTTCTTC
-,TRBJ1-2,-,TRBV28,CASSNYQGILRGYTF,TGTGCCAGCAGCAACTATCAGGGGATTCTCCGTGGCTACACCTTC
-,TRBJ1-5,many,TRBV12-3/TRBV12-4,CASSSGNSNQPQHF,TGTGCCAGCAGTTCCGGGAATAGCAATCAGCCCCAGCATTTT
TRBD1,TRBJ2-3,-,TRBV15,CATSGPPGQGPRDTQYF,TGTGCCACCAGCGGGCCCCCGGGACAGGGCCCTCGGGATACGCAGTATTTT
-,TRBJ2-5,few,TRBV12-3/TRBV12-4,CASRRDRAEETQYF,TGTGCCAGCAGGAGGGACCGCGCAGAAGAGACCCAGTACTTC
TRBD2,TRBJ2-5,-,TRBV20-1,CSARRGLGPRETQYF,TGCAGTGCTAGGCGGGGACTAGGCCCCAGGGAGACCCAGTACTTC
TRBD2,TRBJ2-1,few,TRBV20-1,CSARGLAGGRSYNEQFF,TGCAGTGCTCGAGGACTAGCGGGGGGTCGATCCTACAATGAGCAGTTCTTC
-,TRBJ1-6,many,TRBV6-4,CASTDRSPLQAGNSPLHF,TGTGCCAGCACCGATCGATCCCCGTTGCAGGCGGGTAATTCACCCCTCCACTTT
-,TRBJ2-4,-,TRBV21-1,CARGILAKNIQYF,TGTGCCCGCGGGATACTAGCCAAAAACATTCAGTACTTC
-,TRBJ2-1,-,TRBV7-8,CASSLDLVAEQFF,TGTGCCAGCAGCTTAGATCTAGTAGCTGAGCAGTTCTTC
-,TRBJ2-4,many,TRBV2,CASSEWAVAKNIQYF,TGTGCCAGCAGTGAGTGGGCAGTAGCCAAAAACATTCAGTACTTC
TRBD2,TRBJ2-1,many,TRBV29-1,CSVEFQRGISRNEQFF,TGCAGCGTTGAATTCCAGCGGGGGATCTCCAGAAATGAGCAGTTCTTC
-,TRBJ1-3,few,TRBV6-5,CASSYSNVLLSGNTIYF,TGTGCCAGCAGTTACTCGAACGTGTTGCTGTCTGGAAACACCATATATTTT
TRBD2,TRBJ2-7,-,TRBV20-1,CSAGTSGPPYEQYF,TGCAGTGCCGGGACTAGCGGTCCCCCCTACGAGCAGTACTTC
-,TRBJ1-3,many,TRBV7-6,CACWLSGNTIYF,TGTGCCTGCTGGCTCTCTGGAAACACCATATATTTT
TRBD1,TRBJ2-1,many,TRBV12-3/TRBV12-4,CASSRTGVMINEQFF,TGTGCCAGCAGTCGTACAGGGGTGATGATCAATGAGCAGTTCTTC
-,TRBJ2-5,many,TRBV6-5,CASSYLSTGETQYF,TGTGCCAGCAGTTATTTGTCCACTGGGGAGACCCAGTACTTC
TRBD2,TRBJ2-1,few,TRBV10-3,CAISELGLAGASF,TGTGCCATCAGCGAACTCGGACTAGCGGGAGCCTCCTTC
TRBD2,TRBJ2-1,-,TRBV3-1,CASCQIPGLAGSSSYNEQFF,TGTGCCAGCTGCCAAATCCCGGGACTAGCGGGTTCGAGCTCCTACAATGAGCAGTTCTTC
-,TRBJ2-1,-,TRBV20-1,CSAARLDRAEPYNEQFF,TGCAGTGCCGCCCGTTTGGACAGAGCGGAACCCTACAATGAGCAGTTCTTC
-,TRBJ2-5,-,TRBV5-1,CASSLVQGGQETQYF,TGCGCCAGCAGCTTGGTCCAGGGGGGGCAAGAGACCCAGTACTTC
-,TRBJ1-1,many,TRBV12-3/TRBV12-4,CASSLAWTSRWTEAFF,TGTGCCAGCAGTTTAGCCTGGACCAGCCGGTGGACTGAAGCTTTCTTT
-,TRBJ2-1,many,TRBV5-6,CASRYHSGGGLNYNEQFF,TGTGCCAGCAGATATCACTCGGGGGGCGGGCTAAACTACAATGAGCAGTTCTTC
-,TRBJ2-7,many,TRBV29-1,CSVGLGGSSYEQYF,TGCAGCGTTGGACTAGGGGGGAGCTCCTACGAGCAGTACTTC
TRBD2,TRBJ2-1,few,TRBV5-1,CASQKREGGSYNEQFF,TGCGCCAGCCAGAAGCGGGAGGGCGGGTCCTACAATGAGCAGTTCTTC
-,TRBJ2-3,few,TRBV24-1,CATSDPGRTDTQYF,TGTGCCACCAGTGACCCCGGACGCACAGATACGCAGTATTTT
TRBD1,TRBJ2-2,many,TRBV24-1,CATSDGTGFSGELFF,TGTGCCACCAGTGACGGGACAGGGTTCAGCGGGGAGCTGTTTTTT
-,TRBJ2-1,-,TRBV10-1,CASSDRVQPGGNEQFF,TGCGCCAGCAGTGATCGAGTCCAACCCGGTGGAAATGAGCAGTTCTTC
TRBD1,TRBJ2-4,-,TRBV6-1,CASSETGQVAKNIQYF,TGTGCCAGCAGTGAAACCGGACAGGTAGCCAAAAACATTCAGTACTTC
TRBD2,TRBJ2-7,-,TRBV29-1,CSVEASGHYEQYF,TGCAGCGTTGAAGCTAGCGGTCACTACGAGCAGTACTTC
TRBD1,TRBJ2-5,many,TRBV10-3,CAISASRGLEETQYF,TGTGCCATCAGTGCTTCCAGGGGGCTCGAAGAGACCCAGTACTTC
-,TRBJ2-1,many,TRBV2,CASKETSINEQFF,TGTGCCAGCAAAGAAACTAGCATCAATGAGCAGTTCTTC